The next 9 T cell receptor beta chains were all read from a single sample in a study of CD8+ T cells in alopecia areata. RNA was extracted and reverse transcribed into cDNA as the sequencing template. Some clones are missing from TCRdb's copy, which holds only in-frame ones; the method was immunoSEQ multiplex PCR. Here the sample spans more than 150,000 clones, approximately 50% being singletons. The treatment is: oral pan-JAK inhibitor, 5-10 mg twice daily. Source: CD8+ T cells sorted from blood, taken at approximately week 51, from a patient treated with tofacitinib. The receptors originated from a human donor with alopecia areata.

The gene calls are TRBV5-1 and TRBJ2-4; 9 bases align to TRBD1. V gave up 2 bases and J gave up 2 bases; unmatched junction bases: 8. The CDR3 extends over 17 amino acids. Germline V lookup: CDR1 SGHRS, CDR2 YFSETQ. The DNA for the CDR3 is TGCGCCAGCAGCTTCCAAGACAGGGGGTGGACCAAAAACATTCAGTACTTC. Residues: CASSFQDRGWTKNIQYF.

This clone was recorded a few times. V and J are TRBV10-3 and TRBJ2-3, with 8 bases that match TRBD2. This CDR3 comprises 17 residues. Trimming cost V 3 bases and J 1 base; bases outside gene matches: 9. Germline loops: CDR1 ENHRY, CDR2 SYGVKD. The CDR3 DNA is TGTGCCATCAGTGAAGTAAGCGGGGGTGGCGGCACAGATACGCAGTATTTT. Its translation: CAISEVSGGGGTDTQYF.

This clone was recorded only once. The rearrangement uses TRBV27 and TRBJ2-7; no firm D call. Germline CDR1 is MNHEY and CDR2 is SMNVEV (reference sequence). The CDR3 contains 14 residues. The V and J ends lost 3 bases and 0 bases respectively, with 9 bases between them. The CDR3 loop is CASSLTLSSYEQYF. The CDR3 nucleotides read TGTGCCAGCAGTTTGACACTGAGCTCCTACGAGCAGTACTTC.

This sequence joins TRBV9 and TRBJ1-2, with a possible D match to TRBD1 (5 bases). CDR3 length equals 17 residues. Per germline, CDR1 SGDLS and CDR2 YYNGEE. V dropped 2 bases and J dropped 0 bases, with 17 bases sitting between them. CDR3 bases: TGTGCCAGCAGCGTGAACCGGGACGAAGAAGCTAACTATGGCTACACCTTC. It is translated as CASSVNRDEEANYGYTF.

In this sample, this clone turned up a few times. V is TRBV7-2 and J is TRBJ2-1, with D uncertain. V was cut by 5 bases and J by 5 bases, with 13 bases left in between. Germline V gene sequence: CDR1 SGHTA, CDR2 FQGNSA. CDR3 length: 14 amino acids. The CDR3 DNA reads as TGTGCCAGCAGCCGATTGGGCCGAGACAATGAGCAGTTCTTC. Amino acid sequence: CASSRLGRDNEQFF.

This rearrangement joins TRBV2 to TRBJ1-1; 7 nucleotides align to TRBD1. The J segment lost 2 bases and the V segment lost 8 bases, leaving 5 bases of the junction unmatched. This CDR3 has 13 residues. Germline V gene data show CDR1 as SNHLY and CDR2 as FYNNEI. The CDR3 DNA follows: TGTGCCAGCCGGACAGGAATTAACACTGAAGCTTTCTTT. Amino acids: CASRTGINTEAFF.

This chain connects TRBV10-3 to TRBJ1-5, with D perhaps TRBD1 (6 bases). Per the germline V gene, CDR1 is ENHRY and CDR2 is SYGVKD. The germline V and J ends were trimmed by 7 bases and 6 bases, with 16 bases remaining between them. The CDR3 is 14 residues long. DNA of the CDR3: TGTGCCATCACCGAAGGGGGGTTGAGTCAGCCCCAGCATTTT. Protein product: CAITEGGLSQPQHF.

CDR3 sequence: CASSPWDEQETQYF. In DNA, the CDR3 is TGTGCCAGCAGCCCCTGGGATGAGCAAGAGACCCAGTACTTC. The chain uses TRBV7-8 and TRBJ2-5; D gene ambiguous. The CDR3 loop spans 14 amino acids. Trimming removed 5 bases at V and 2 bases at J, with 12 bases between. The germline gives CDR1 SGHVS, CDR2 FQNEAQ.

The chain uses TRBV27 and TRBJ2-7; 9 nucleotides match TRBD1. CDR1 and CDR2 from the germline V gene are MNHEY and SMNVEV (reference sequence). Trimming at V came to 7 bases and at J to 3 bases, leaving 4 bases not matched to a gene. The CDR3 is 13 residues long. The CDR3 region has the DNA TGTGCCAGCAATCCGACAGGGGGCTACGAGCAGTACTTC. Its translation is CASNPTGGYEQYF.